A selection of T cell receptor beta chains follows, all from one sample in a study of shared clonotypes between healthy human individuals. Clones were sequenced by immunoSEQ multiplex PCR, and TCRdb holds only the in-frame ones, with some missing. The data show roughly 1,800,000 clones, just under 95% seen once. The specimen was naive CD8+ T cells sorted from blood. The receptors were sampled from a man aged 18 to 29 in good health. Each CDR3 is given with its conserved first and last residue. The D gene is left open where the match is weak. The listing skips clone size in some rows; elsewhere it reads once, few, many or a size class.

d_gene	v_gene	j_gene	abundance	CDR3aa	CDR3nt
.	TRBV6-5	TRBJ2-3	.	CASSYSMRAGTDTQYF	TGTGCCAGCAGTTACTCGATGCGGGCTGGCACAGATACGCAGTATTTT
TRBD1	TRBV2	TRBJ1-5	.	CASSYRGSGNQPQHF	TGTGCCAGCAGTTACAGGGGCTCGGGCAATCAGCCCCAGCATTTT
TRBD1	TRBV27	TRBJ2-7	.	CASSLGTESYEQYF	TGTGCCAGCAGTCTCGGGACAGAATCCTACGAGCAGTACTTC
.	TRBV6-9	TRBJ2-2	.	CASTLPPGTNTGELFF	TGTGCCAGCACCCTACCCCCCGGCACGAACACCGGGGAGCTGTTTTTT
.	TRBV4-3	TRBJ1-1	.	CASSQRTVLGGNTEAFF	TGCGCCAGCAGCCAACGGACCGTTCTTGGGGGGAACACTGAAGCTTTCTTT
TRBD1	TRBV28	TRBJ2-7	.	CASSPPVRGLAYEQYF	TGTGCCAGCAGTCCCCCTGTCAGGGGGCTGGCATACGAGCAGTACTTC
.	TRBV13	TRBJ2-1	.	CASGAGGNNEQFF	TGTGCCAGCGGCGCCGGGGGCAACAATGAGCAGTTCTTC
.	TRBV4-3	TRBJ2-2	.	CASSQDPNSGVGELFF	TGCGCCAGCAGCCAAGATCCGAATTCGGGAGTCGGGGAGCTGTTTTTT
.	TRBV11-1	TRBJ2-1	once	CASSLGQGVSEQFF	TGTGCCAGCAGCTTAGGGCAGGGAGTAAGTGAGCAGTTCTTC
.	TRBV4-3	TRBJ1-5	.	CASSQPAGVAHPTTQHF	TGCGCCAGCAGCCAGCCAGCCGGGGTGGCCCACCCCACGACCCAGCATTTT
.	TRBV11-2	TRBJ1-5	.	CASSPDTHQPQHF	TGTGCCAGCAGCCCGGACACGCATCAGCCCCAGCATTTT
.	TRBV5-5	TRBJ2-2	.	CASSLTPRAGGELFF	TGTGCCAGCAGCTTGACCCCCAGGGCCGGCGGGGAGCTGTTTTTT
TRBD2	TRBV19	TRBJ2-1	.	CASSITSGRASYNEQFF	TGTGCCAGTAGTATTACTAGCGGGAGGGCGTCCTACAATGAGCAGTTCTTC